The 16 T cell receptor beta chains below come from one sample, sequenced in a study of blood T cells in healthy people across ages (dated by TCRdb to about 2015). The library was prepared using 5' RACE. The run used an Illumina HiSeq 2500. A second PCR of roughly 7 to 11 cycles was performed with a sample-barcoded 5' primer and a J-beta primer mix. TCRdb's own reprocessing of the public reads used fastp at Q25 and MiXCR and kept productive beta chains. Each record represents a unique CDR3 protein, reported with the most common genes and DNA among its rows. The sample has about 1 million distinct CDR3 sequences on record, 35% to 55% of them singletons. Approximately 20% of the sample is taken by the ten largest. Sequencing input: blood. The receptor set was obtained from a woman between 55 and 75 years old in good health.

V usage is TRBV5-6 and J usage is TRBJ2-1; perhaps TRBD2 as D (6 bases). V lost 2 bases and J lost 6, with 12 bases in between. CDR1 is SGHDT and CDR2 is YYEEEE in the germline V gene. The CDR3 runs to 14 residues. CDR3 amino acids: CASSFSSVFNEQFF. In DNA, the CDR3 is TGTGCCAGCAGCTTTTCTAGCGTCTTCAATGAGCAGTTCTTC.

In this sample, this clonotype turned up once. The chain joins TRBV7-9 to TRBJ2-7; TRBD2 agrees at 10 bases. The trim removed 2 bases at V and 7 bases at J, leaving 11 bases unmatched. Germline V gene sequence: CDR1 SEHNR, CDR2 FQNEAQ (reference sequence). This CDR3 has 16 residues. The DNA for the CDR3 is TGTGCCAGCAGCTTATCGCTAGCGGGAGCCTACAATGAGCAGTACTTC. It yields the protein CASSLSLAGAYNEQYF.

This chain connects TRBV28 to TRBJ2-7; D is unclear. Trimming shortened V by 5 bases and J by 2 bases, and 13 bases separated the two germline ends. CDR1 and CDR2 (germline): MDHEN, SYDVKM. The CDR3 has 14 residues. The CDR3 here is CASSPPALPYEQYF. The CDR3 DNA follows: TGTGCCAGCAGTCCCCCGGCCCTTCCCTACGAGCAGTACTTC. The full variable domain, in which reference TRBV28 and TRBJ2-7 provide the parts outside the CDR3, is DVKVTQSSRYLVKRTGEKVFLECVQDMDHENMFWYRQDPGLGLRLIYFSYDVKMKEKGDIPEGYSVSREKKERFSLILESASTNQTSMYLCASSPPALPYEQYFGPGTRLTVT.

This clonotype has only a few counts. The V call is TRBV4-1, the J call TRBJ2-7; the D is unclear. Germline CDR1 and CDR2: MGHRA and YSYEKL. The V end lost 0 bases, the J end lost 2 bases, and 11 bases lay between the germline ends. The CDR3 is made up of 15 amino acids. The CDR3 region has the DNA TGCGCCAGCAGCCAAGAGTATGTGGAAACCTACGAGCAGTACTTC. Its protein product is CASSQEYVETYEQYF.

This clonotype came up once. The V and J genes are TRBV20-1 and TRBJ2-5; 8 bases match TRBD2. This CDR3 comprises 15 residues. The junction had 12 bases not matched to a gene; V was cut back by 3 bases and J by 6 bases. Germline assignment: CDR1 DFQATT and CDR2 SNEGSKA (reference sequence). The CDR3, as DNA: TGCAGTGCTAGTGCACCCATAGCGGGACCCAAGACCCAGTACTTC. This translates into CSASAPIAGPKTQYF.

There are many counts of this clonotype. CDR3 sequence (DNA): TGCAGCGTCTACGCCCCACAGGGGAGTAGCGAGCAGTACTTC. Translating gives CSVYAPQGSSEQYF. V is TRBV29-1 and J is TRBJ2-5, with TRBD1 matching 7 bases. Gene TRBJ2-7 matches the end of the DNA better, so the J call may be wrong. The V gene's germline CDR1 is SQVTM and CDR2 ANQGSEA. The CDR3 has 14 residues.

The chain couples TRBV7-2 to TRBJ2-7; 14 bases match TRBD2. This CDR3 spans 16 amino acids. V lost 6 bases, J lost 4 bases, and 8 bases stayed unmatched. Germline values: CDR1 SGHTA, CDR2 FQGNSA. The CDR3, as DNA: TGTGCCAGCAGTAAAGAAGGGACTAGCGGGAGTTACGAGCAGTACTTC. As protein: CASSKEGTSGSYEQYF.

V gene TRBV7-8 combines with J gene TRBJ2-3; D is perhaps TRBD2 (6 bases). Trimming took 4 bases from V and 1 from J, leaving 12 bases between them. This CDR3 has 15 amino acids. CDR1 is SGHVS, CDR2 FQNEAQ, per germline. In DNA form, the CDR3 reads TGTGCCAGCAGCTCGCTAGCGTCGCGCACAGATACGCAGTATTTT. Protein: CASSSLASRTDTQYF.

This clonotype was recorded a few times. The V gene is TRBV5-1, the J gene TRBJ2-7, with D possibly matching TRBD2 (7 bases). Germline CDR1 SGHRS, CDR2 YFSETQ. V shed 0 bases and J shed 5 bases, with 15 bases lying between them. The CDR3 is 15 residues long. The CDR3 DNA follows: TGCGCCAGCAGCTTGGAAGGGGGAGGGCTCGACGAGCAGTACTTC. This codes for CASSLEGGGLDEQYF.

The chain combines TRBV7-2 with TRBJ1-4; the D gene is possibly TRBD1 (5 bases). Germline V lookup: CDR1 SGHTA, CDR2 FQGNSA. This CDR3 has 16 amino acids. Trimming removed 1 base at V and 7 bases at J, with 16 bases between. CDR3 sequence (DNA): TGTGCCAGCAGCTTAGGACAGCGACGTTCGCGTGAAAAACTGTTTTTT. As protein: CASSLGQRRSREKLFF. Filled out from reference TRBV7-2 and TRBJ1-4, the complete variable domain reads GAGVSQSPSNKVTEKGKDVELRCDPISGHTALYWYRQSLGQGLEFLIYFQGNSAPDKSGLPSDRFSAERTGGSVSTLTIQRTQQEDSAVYLCASSLGQRRSREKLFFGSGTQLSVL.

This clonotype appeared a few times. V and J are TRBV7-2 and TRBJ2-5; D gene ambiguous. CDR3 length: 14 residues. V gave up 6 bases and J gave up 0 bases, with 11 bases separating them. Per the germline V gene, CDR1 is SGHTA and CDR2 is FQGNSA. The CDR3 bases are TGTGCCAGCAGTACTCTTGTGTACCAAGAGACCCAGTACTTC. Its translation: CASSTLVYQETQYF. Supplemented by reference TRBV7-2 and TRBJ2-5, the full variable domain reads GAGVSQSPSNKVTEKGKDVELRCDPISGHTALYWYRQSLGQGLEFLIYFQGNSAPDKSGLPSDRFSAERTGGSVSTLTIQRTQQEDSAVYLCASSTLVYQETQYFGPGTRLLVL.

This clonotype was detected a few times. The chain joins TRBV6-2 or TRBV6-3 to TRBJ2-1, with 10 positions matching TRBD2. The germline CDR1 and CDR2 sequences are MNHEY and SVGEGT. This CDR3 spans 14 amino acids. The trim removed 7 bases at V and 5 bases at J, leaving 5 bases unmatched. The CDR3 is CASTRTSGDNEQFF. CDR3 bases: TGTGCCAGCACCCGGACTAGCGGAGACAATGAGCAGTTCTTC.

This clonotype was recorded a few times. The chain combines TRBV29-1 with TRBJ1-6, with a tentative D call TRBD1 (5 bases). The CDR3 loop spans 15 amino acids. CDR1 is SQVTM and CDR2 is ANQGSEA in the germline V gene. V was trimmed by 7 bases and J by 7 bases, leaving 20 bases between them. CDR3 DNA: TGCAGCGGCCTAACAGGCCGAAGGGGCAATTCACCCCTCCACTTT. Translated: CSGLTGRRGNSPLHF.

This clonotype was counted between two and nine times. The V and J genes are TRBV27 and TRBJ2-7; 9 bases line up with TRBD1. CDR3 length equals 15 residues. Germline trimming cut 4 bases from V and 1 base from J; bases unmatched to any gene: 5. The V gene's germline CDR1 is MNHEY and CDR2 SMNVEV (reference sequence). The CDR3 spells CASSSPGTGSYEQYF. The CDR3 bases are TGTGCCAGCAGTTCTCCAGGGACAGGGTCCTACGAGCAGTACTTC.

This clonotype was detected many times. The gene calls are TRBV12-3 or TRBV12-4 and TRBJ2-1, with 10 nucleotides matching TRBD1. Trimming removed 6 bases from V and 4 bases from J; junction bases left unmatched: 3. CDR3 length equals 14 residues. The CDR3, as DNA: TGTGCCAGCAGCCGGACAGGGGGGTACAATGAGCAGTTCTTC. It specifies CASSRTGGYNEQFF.

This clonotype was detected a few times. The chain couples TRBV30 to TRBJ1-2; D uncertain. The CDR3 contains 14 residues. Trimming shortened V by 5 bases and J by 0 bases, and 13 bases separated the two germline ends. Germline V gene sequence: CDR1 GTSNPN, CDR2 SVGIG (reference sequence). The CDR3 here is CAWDPSGTNYGYTF. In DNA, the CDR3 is TGTGCCTGGGATCCCTCGGGGACTAACTATGGCTACACCTTC.